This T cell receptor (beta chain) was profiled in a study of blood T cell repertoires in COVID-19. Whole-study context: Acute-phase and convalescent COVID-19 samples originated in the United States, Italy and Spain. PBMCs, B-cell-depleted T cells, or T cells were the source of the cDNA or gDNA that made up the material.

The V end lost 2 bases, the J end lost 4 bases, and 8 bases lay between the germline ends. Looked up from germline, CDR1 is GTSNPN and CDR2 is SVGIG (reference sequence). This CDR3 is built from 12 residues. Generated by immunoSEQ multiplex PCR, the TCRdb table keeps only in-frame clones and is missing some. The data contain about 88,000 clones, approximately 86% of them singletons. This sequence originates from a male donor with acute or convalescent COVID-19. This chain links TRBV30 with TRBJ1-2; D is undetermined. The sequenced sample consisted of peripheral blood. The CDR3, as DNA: TGTGCCTGGAGTCCGGGTTCCTATGGCTACACCTTC. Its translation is CAWSPGSYGYTF.